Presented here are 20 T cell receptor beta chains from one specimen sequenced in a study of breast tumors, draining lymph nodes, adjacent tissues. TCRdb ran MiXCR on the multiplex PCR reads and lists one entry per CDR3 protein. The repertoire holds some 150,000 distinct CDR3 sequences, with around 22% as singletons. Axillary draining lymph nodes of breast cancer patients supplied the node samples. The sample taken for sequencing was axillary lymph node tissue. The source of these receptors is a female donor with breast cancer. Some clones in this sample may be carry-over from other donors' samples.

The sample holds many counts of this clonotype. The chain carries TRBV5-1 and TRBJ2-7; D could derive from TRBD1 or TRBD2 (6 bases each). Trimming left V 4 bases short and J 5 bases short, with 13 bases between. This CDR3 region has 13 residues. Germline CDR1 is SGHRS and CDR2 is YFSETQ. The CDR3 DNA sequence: TGCGCCAGCAGCAGGGGGACTTGGGACGAGCAGTACTTC. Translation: CASSRGTWDEQYF.

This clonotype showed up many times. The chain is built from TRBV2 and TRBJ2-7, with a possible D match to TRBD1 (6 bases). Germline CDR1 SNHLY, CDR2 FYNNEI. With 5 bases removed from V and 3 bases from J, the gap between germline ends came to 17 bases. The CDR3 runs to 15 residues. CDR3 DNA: TGTGCCAGCAGTCAGGGTGCGTCAGGGGACTACGAGCAGTACTTC. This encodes CASSQGASGDYEQYF.

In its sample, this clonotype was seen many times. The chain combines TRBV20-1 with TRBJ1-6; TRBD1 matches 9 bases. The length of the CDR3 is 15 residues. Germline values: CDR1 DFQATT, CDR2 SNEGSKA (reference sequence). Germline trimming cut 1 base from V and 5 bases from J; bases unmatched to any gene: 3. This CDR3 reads CSARVGDRDNSPLHF. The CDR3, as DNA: TGCAGTGCTAGAGTAGGGGACAGGGATAATTCACCCCTCCACTTT.

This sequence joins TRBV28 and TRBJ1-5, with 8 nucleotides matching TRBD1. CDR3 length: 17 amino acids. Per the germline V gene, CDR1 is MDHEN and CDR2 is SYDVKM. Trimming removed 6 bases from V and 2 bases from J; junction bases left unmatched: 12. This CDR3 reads CASRFARGLLGNQPQHF. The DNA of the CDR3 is TGTGCCAGCAGATTCGCCAGGGGGCTGTTGGGCAATCAGCCCCAGCATTTT.

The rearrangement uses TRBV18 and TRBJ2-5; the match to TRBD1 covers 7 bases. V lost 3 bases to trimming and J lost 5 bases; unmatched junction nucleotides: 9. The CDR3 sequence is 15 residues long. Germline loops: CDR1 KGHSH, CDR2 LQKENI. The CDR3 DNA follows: TGTGCCAGCTCACCGAGGGACAGCCCTAGGGAGACCCAGTACTTC. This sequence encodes CASSPRDSPRETQYF. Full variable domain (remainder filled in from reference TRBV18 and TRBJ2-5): NAGVMQNPRHLVRRRGQEARLRCSPMKGHSHVYWYRQLPEEGLKFMVYLQKENIIDESGMPKERFSAEFPKEGPSILRIQQVVRGDSAAYFCASSPRDSPRETQYFGPGTRLLVL.

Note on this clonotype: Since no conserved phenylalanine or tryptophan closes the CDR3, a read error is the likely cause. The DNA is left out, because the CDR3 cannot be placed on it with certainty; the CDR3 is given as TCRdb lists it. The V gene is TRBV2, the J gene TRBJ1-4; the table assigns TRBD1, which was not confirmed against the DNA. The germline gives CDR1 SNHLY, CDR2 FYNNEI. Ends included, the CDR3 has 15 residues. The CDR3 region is CASSPTGSTNEKLLL.

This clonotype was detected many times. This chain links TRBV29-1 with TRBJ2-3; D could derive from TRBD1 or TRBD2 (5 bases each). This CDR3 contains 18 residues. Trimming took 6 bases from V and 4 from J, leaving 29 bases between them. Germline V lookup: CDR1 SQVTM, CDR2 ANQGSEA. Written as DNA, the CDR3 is TGCAGCGTGGTGGAGACGGTGGCTAGTTGGGACGATGCAGATACGCAGTATTTT. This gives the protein CSVVETVASWDDADTQYF.

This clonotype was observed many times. CDR3 in DNA: TGCGCCAGCAGCGGTGGCGTGCTAGGAGTAGAAAAACTGTTTTTT. The encoded protein is CASSGGVLGVEKLFF. V is TRBV5-1 and J is TRBJ1-4, with D unclear. Germline V gene sequence: CDR1 SGHRS, CDR2 YFSETQ. The CDR3 spans 15 residues. The ends were cut back, 4 bases at V and 8 bases at J, with 18 bases in the middle.

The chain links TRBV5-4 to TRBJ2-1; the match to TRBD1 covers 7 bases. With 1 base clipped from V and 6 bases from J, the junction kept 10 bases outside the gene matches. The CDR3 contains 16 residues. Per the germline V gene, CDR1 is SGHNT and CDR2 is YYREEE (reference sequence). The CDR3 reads CASSLPRQGSLNEQFF. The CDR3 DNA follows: TGTGCCAGCAGCTTGCCGCGACAGGGTTCGCTCAATGAGCAGTTCTTC.

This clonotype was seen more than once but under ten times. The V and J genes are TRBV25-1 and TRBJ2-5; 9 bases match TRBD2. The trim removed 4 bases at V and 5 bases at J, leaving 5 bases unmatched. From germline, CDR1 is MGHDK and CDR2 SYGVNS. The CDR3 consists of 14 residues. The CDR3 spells CASSVAGGPETQYF. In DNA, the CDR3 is TGTGCCAGCAGTGTCGCGGGAGGGCCGGAGACCCAGTACTTC.

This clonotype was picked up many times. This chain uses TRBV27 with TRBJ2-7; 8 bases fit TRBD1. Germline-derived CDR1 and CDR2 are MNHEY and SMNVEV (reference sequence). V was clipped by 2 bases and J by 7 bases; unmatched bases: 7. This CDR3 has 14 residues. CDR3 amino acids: CASSLQGASLEQYF. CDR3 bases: TGTGCCAGCAGTTTACAGGGGGCGTCGTTAGAGCAGTACTTC.

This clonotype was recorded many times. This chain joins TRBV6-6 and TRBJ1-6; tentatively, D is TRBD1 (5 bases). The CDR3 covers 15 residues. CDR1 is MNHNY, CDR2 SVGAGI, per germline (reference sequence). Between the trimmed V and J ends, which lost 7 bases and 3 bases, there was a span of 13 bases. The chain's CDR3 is CASTPTENYNSPLHF. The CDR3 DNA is TGTGCCAGCACCCCGACAGAGAACTATAATTCACCCCTCCACTTT.

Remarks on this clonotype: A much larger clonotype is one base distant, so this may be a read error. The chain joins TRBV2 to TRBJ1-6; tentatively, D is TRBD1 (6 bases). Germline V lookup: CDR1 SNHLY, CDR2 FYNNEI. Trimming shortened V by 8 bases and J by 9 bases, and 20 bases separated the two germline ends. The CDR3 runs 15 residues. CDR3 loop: CASALLGGAGSPLHF. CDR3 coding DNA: TGTGCCAGCGCCCTACTTGGGGGGGCGGGTTCACCCCTCCACTTT. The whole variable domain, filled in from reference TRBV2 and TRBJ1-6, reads EPEVTQTPSHQVTQMGQEVILRCVPISNHLYFYWYRQILGQKVEFLVSFYNNEISEKSEIFDDQFSVERPDGSNFTLKIRSTKLEDSAMYFCASALLGGAGSPLHFGNGTRLTVT.

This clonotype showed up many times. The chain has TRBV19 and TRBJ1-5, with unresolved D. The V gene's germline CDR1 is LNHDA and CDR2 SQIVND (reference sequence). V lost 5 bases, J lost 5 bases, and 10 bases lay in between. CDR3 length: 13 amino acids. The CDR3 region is CASSYGRYQPQHF. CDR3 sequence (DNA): TGTGCCAGTAGTTACGGGCGATATCAGCCCCAGCATTTT. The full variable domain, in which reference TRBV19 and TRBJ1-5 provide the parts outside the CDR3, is DGGITQSPKYLFRKEGQNVTLSCEQNLNHDAMYWYRQDPGQGLRLIYYSQIVNDFQKGDIAEGYSVSREKKESFPLTVTSAQKNPTAFYLCASSYGRYQPQHFGDGTRLSIL.

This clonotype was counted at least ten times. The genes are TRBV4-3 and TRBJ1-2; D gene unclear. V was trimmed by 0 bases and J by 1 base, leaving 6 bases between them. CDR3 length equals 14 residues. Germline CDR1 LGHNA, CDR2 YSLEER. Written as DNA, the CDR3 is TGCGCCAGCAGCCAAGATAATTATAACTATGGCTACACCTTC. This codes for CASSQDNYNYGYTF.

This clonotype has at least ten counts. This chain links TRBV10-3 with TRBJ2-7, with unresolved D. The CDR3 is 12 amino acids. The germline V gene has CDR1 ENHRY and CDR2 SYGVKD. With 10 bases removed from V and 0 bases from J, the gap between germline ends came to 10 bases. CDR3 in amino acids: CATKDVSYEQYF. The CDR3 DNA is TGTGCCACCAAGGACGTCTCCTACGAGCAGTACTTC.

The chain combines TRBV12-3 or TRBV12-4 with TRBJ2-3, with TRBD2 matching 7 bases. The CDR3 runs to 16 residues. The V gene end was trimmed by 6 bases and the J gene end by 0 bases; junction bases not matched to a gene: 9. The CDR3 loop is CASRRAGRASTDTQYF. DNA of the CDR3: TGTGCCAGCAGACGAGCGGGACGAGCCAGCACAGATACGCAGTATTTT.

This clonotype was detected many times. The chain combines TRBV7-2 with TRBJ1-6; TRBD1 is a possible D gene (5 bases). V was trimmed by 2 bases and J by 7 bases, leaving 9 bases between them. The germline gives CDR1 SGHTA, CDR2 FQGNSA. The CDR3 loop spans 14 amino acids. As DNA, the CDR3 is TGTGCCAGCAGCTTACTAGGGGTCAATTCACCCCTCCACTTT. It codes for CASSLLGVNSPLHF.

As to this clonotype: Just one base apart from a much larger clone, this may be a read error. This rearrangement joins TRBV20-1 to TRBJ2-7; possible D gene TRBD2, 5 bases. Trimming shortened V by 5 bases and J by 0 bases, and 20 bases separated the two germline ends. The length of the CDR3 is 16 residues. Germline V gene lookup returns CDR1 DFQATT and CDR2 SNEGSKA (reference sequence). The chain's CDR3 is CSADPGRGPSSYEQYF. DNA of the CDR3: TGCAGTGCTGACCCCGGCCGGGGTCCCTCCTCCTACGAGCAGTACTTC.

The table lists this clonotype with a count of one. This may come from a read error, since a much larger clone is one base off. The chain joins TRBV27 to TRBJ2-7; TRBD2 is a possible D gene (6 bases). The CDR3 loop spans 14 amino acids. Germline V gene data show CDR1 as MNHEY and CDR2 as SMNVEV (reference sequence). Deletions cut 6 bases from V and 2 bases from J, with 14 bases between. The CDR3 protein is CASRPDGTAYEQYF. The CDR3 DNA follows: TGTGCCAGCAGGCCGGACGGGACTGCCTACGAGCAGTACTTC.